This T cell receptor (beta chain) derives from a study of T-cell memory formation after mild COVID-19. At the level of the study: TCR clusters showed largely donor specificity. Findings and limits, study-wide: Clones that contracted from day 15 to 85 had balanced CD4/CD8; later expanders were CD4+ biased.

Constant-segment-primed 5'RACE gave TCR alpha and TCR beta cDNA libraries with sample barcodes and UMIs. TCRdb re-called the 5' RACE reads through MiXCR, storing one row per CDR3 protein. The sample holds about 150,000 distinct CDR3 sequences, under 30% seen once. The V end lost 0 bases, the J end lost 3 bases, and 9 bases lay between the germline ends. Per germline, CDR1 KGHSH and CDR2 LQKENI. The CDR3 runs to 15 residues. A word on this clonotype: Its antigen is as yet unknown.

The sequenced sample was PBMCs or a T cell subset sorted from them (not recorded which). The TCR was taken from an adult woman who had mild COVID-19 (a few samples of this study predate the infection). Cell type and time point are not known. This sequence joins TRBV18 and TRBJ1-5; D gene unclear. The CDR3 region is CASSPPGRYNQPQHF. The CDR3 coding sequence is TGTGCCAGCTCACCACCGGGGAGGTACAATCAGCCCCAGCATTTT.